This is a list of T cell receptor beta chains from one sample in a study of cytomegalovirus exposure and HLA in healthy donors. TCRdb's table, derived via immunoSEQ multiplex PCR, lists solely in-frame clones and lacks some. The profile shows roughly 150,000 clones, just over 75% of them singletons. The sample comprised PBMCs. Source of these receptors: a man in his forties in good health and CMV-seronegative. The CDR3 runs from the conserved cysteine through the conserved F or W. D genes are given only for firm matches. Size values are once, few and many counts, or a class for expanded clones, and some rows have none.

V: TRBV27
J: TRBJ2-7
length: 15
D: NA
size: NA
CDR3: CASSLRAGNSYEQYF
DNA: TGTGCCAGCAGTTTAAGGGCGGGCAACTCCTACGAGCAGTACTTC

V: TRBV7-9
J: TRBJ1-2
length: 12
D: NA
size: NA
CDR3: CASVSGKVGYTF
DNA: TGTGCCAGTGTCTCAGGGAAGGTTGGCTACACCTTC

V: TRBV18
J: TRBJ1-2
length: 14
D: NA
size: NA
CDR3: CASSPPTVNYGYTF
DNA: TGTGCCAGCTCACCACCGACAGTCAACTATGGCTACACCTTC

V: TRBV6-6
J: TRBJ1-2
length: 13
D: NA
size: NA
CDR3: CASTRGKQYGYTF
DNA: TGTGCCAGCACCCGAGGAAAACAATATGGCTACACCTTC

V: TRBV7-9
J: TRBJ2-1
length: 15
D: NA
size: few
CDR3: CASSPRLVSGNEQFF
DNA: TGTGCCAGCAGCCCCAGACTAGTATCGGGCAATGAGCAGTTCTTC

V: TRBV2
J: TRBJ1-3
length: 15
D: TRBD1
size: NA
CDR3: CASSGFGQGGNTIYF
DNA: TGTGCCAGCAGTGGGTTCGGACAGGGAGGAAACACCATATATTTT

V: TRBV7-2
J: TRBJ2-7
length: 15
D: TRBD2
size: once
CDR3: CASSLGTSGVREQYF
DNA: TGTGCCAGCAGCTTAGGGACTAGCGGAGTAAGAGAGCAGTACTTC

V: TRBV4-1
J: TRBJ1-1
length: 19
D: TRBD1
size: once
CDR3: CASSRGAGVQGMVNTEAFF
DNA: TGCGCCAGCAGCCGAGGAGCCGGGGTACAGGGGATGGTGAACACTGAAGCTTTCTTT

V: TRBV2
J: TRBJ2-7
length: 15
D: TRBD1
size: NA
CDR3: CASRSQGQGSYEQYF
DNA: TGTGCCAGCAGGTCACAGGGGCAAGGGTCCTACGAGCAGTACTTC

V: TRBV6-1
J: TRBJ1-3
length: 16
D: NA
size: NA
CDR3: CASSGGIDFSGNTIYF
DNA: TGTGCCAGCAGTGGAGGAATCGACTTCTCTGGAAACACCATATATTTT

V: TRBV14
J: TRBJ2-1
length: 20
D: TRBD2
size: NA
CDR3: CASSQEIGTTLRVLGNEQFF
DNA: TGTGCCAGCAGCCAGGAAATAGGGACTACGCTTAGGGTTCTTGGCAATGAGCAGTTCTTC

V: TRBV29-1
J: TRBJ2-3
length: 16
D: TRBD2
size: NA
CDR3: CSVEDPLAGGRGTQYF
DNA: TGCAGCGTTGAAGATCCGCTAGCGGGAGGCCGGGGTACGCAGTATTTT

V: TRBV28
J: TRBJ2-3
length: 13
D: NA
size: NA
CDR3: CASGPQSTDTQYF
DNA: TGTGCCAGCGGCCCGCAAAGCACAGATACGCAGTATTTT

V: TRBV28
J: TRBJ1-1
length: 13
D: NA
size: few
CDR3: CASSSYRVTEAFF
DNA: TGTGCCAGCAGTTCGTACAGGGTTACTGAAGCTTTCTTT

V: TRBV19
J: TRBJ1-3
length: 15
D: NA
size: NA
CDR3: CASSAQGRAGNTIYF
DNA: TGTGCCAGTAGCGCCCAGGGGAGAGCTGGAAACACCATATATTTT

V: TRBV7-9
J: TRBJ1-2
length: 16
D: NA
size: NA
CDR3: CASSLERVGTDYGYTF
DNA: TGTGCCAGCAGCTTAGAACGTGTCGGGACTGACTATGGCTACACCTTC

V: TRBV7-9
J: TRBJ2-3
length: 15
D: TRBD2
size: NA
CDR3: CASTRGGARTDTQYF
DNA: TGTGCCAGCACCCGGGGGGGAGCACGCACAGATACGCAGTATTTT

V: TRBV4-1
J: TRBJ1-4
length: 14
D: TRBD1
size: NA
CDR3: CASSQEGQDEKLFF
DNA: TGCGCCAGCAGCCAAGAGGGACAGGATGAAAAACTGTTTTTT

V: TRBV12-5
J: TRBJ2-3
length: 11
D: NA
size: NA
CDR3: CASAKEDTQYF
DNA: TGTGCTAGTGCCAAGGAGGATACGCAGTATTTT

V: TRBV27
J: TRBJ2-7
length: 16
D: NA
size: NA
CDR3: CASSPLITGSGSEQYF
DNA: TGTGCCAGCAGTCCCCTTATTACAGGGTCGGGCAGCGAGCAGTACTTC

V: TRBV2
J: TRBJ2-3
length: 16
D: NA
size: NA
CDR3: CASSELGVAGTDTQYF
DNA: TGTGCCAGCAGTGAACTGGGGGTAGCGGGCACAGATACGCAGTATTTT

V: TRBV9
J: TRBJ2-1
length: 16
D: TRBD2
size: once
CDR3: CASSFGSSGNYNEQFF
DNA: TGTGCCAGCAGCTTTGGTTCTAGCGGGAACTACAATGAGCAGTTCTTC

V: TRBV28
J: TRBJ2-5
length: 14
D: TRBD2
size: NA
CDR3: CASSWGLAEETQYF
DNA: TGTGCCAGCAGTTGGGGACTAGCGGAAGAGACCCAGTACTTC

V: TRBV7-6
J: TRBJ1-2
length: 13
D: TRBD1
size: NA
CDR3: CASSPGQPYGYTF
DNA: TGTGCCAGCAGTCCGGGACAGCCCTATGGCTACACCTTC

V: TRBV29-1
J: TRBJ2-7
length: 13
D: NA
size: NA
CDR3: CSVVGSAWAEQYF
DNA: TGCAGCGTTGTTGGTAGCGCGTGGGCCGAGCAGTACTTC

V: TRBV7-2
J: TRBJ2-2
length: 16
D: NA
size: NA
CDR3: CASSLGRQGATGELFF
DNA: TGTGCCAGCAGTCTCGGGAGGCAGGGGGCCACCGGGGAGCTGTTTTTT

V: TRBV5-1
J: TRBJ1-1
length: 15
D: TRBD1
size: NA
CDR3: CASSWRQGAYTEAFF
DNA: TGCGCCAGCAGCTGGCGACAGGGGGCGTACACTGAAGCTTTCTTT

V: TRBV7-8
J: TRBJ2-1
length: 15
D: NA
size: NA
CDR3: CASSRIKSSYNEQFF
DNA: TGTGCCAGCAGCCGTATAAAGAGCTCCTACAATGAGCAGTTCTTC